This T cell receptor beta chain derives from a study of T cells in Graves' hyperthyroidism and ophthalmopathy. Study background: Peripheral blood was drawn at first diagnosis, prior to all treatment. Overall study results and limits: Ophthalmopathy was identified by the model a median 6.5 months ahead of onset.

This clonotype came up many times. Its target is not known. The CDR3 regions of TCR beta were amplified from RNA transcripts. The HTBI primer set was used in a first-round RT-PCR of the TCR CDR3. From the multiplex PCR reads, TCRdb called clonotypes with MiXCR, one entry per CDR3 protein. The sample yields nearly 600,000 distinct CDR3 sequences, about 15% seen once. Uncontrolled infections, other autoimmune diseases, pregnancy or lactation led to exclusion of patients. V lost 5 bases to trimming and J lost 8 bases, with 15 bases between them. Germline CDR1 reads LNHDA; CDR2 reads SQIVND (reference sequence). The CDR3 is 13 residues long.

The sequenced sample was blood. The receptor comes from a woman aged 25 to 39 with Graves' hyperthyroidism that later progressed to Graves' ophthalmopathy. V gene TRBV19 combines with J gene TRBJ1-2; possibly TRBD1 for D (5 bases). The CDR3 DNA reads as TGTGCCAGTAGTGGCCGGGGCCGGAGAGGCTACACCTTC. This codes for CASSGRGRRGYTF.